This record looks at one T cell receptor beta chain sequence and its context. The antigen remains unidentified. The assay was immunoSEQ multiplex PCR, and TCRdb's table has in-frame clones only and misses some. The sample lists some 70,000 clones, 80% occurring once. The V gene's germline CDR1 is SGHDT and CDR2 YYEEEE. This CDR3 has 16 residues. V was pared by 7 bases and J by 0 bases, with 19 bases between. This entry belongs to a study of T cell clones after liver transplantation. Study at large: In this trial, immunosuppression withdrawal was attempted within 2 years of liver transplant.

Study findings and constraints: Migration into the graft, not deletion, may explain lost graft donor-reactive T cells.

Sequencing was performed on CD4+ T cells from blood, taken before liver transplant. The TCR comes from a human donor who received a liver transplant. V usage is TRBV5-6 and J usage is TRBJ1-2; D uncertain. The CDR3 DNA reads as TGTGCCAGCTCCTCGGGAGGGAGGCGGGCTAACTATGGCTACACCTTC. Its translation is CASSSGGRRANYGYTF.